The TCR beta chain described here comes from a study of shared clonotypes between healthy human individuals. The method was immunoSEQ multiplex PCR; TCRdb's version includes in-frame clones alone and lacks a portion of them. The profile shows about 640,000 clones, about 78% of them singletons. In germline, CDR1 is SEHNR, CDR2 FQNEAQ (reference sequence). The CDR3 runs 16 residues. V was trimmed by 2 bases and J by 0 bases, leaving 11 bases between them. The receptor was derived from a woman aged 25 to 39 in good health. This sequence joins TRBV7-9 and TRBJ1-3, with D tentatively TRBD1 (6 bases). The source material was memory CD4+ T cells sorted from blood. Described subset: CD45RA-negative fraction. CDR3 sequence: CASSLQGTASGNTIYF. DNA of the CDR3: TGTGCCAGCAGCTTACAGGGGACCGCCTCTGGAAACACCATATATTTT.